A selection of T cell receptor beta chains follows, all from one sample in a study of blood T cell repertoires in COVID-19. Profiling relied on immunoSEQ multiplex PCR, and the TCRdb table lists in-frame clones only, not all of them. Of approximately 200,000 clones in the sample, roughly 80% were seen once. Sequencing was done on a sample of peripheral blood. These receptors all come from a man in his sixties with active or convalescent COVID-19. CDR3s include the opening cysteine and the closing phenylalanine or tryptophan. Each record gives: CDR3 protein, CDR3 DNA, D gene, clone size, V gene, J gene. D genes are given only for firm matches. Size values are once, few and many counts, or a class for expanded clones, and some rows have none.

CASSYKPNYEQYF,TGTGCCAGCAGTTATAAGCCCAACTACGAGCAGTACTTC,-,few,TRBV6-2/TRBV6-3,TRBJ2-7
CASSPRLDSSTDTQYF,TGTGCCAGCAGTCCCCGACTAGACTCTAGCACAGATACGCAGTATTTT,-,-,TRBV4-2,TRBJ2-3
CASSSPGGASYYNEQFF,TGTGCCAGCAGCTCTCCCGGGGGGGCTAGCTACTACAATGAGCAGTTCTTC,TRBD2,-,TRBV7-8,TRBJ2-1
CASSLAAGVNEQFF,TGCGCCAGCAGCTTGGCAGCGGGAGTGAATGAGCAGTTCTTC,TRBD2,few,TRBV5-1,TRBJ2-1
CASSPWTGRVTGELFF,TGTGCCAGCAGCCCCTGGACAGGGAGGGTTACCGGGGAGCTGTTTTTT,-,-,TRBV11-2,TRBJ2-2
CASSQGGGQPQHF,TGTGCCAGCAGCCAAGGGGGGGGTCAGCCCCAGCATTTT,-,-,TRBV3-1/TRBV3-2,TRBJ1-5
CASSYIGGAAYEQYF,TGTGCCAGCAGTTACATAGGGGGAGCGGCGTACGAGCAGTACTTC,-,-,TRBV6-2/TRBV6-3,TRBJ2-7
CASSIDLQRQPQHF,TGTGCCAGTAGTATAGATTTGCAGAGGCAGCCCCAGCATTTT,-,many,TRBV19,TRBJ1-5
CASSQTSGATDTQYF,TGTGCCAGCAGTCAGACTAGCGGGGCCACAGATACGCAGTATTTT,TRBD2,-,TRBV7-2,TRBJ2-3
CASRDSTEAFF,TGTGCCAGCAGGGACAGCACTGAAGCTTTCTTT,-,-,TRBV12-3/TRBV12-4,TRBJ1-1
CASSLFPRGRAVNEQFF,TGTGCCAGCAGCTTATTTCCTCGCGGGAGGGCCGTAAATGAGCAGTTCTTC,TRBD2,-,TRBV7-6,TRBJ2-1
CASSAFRVRNEQFF,TGTGCCAGCAGTGCCTTCAGGGTGCGCAATGAGCAGTTCTTC,-,-,TRBV27,TRBJ2-1
CASSLDRNGYTF,TGTGCCAGCAGCCTCGACAGAAATGGCTACACCTTC,-,-,TRBV6-2/TRBV6-3,TRBJ1-2
CASISGTGGSPLHF,TGTGCCAGCATCTCCGGGACAGGAGGATCACCCCTCCACTTT,TRBD1,-,TRBV6-5,TRBJ1-6
CASGLDVQALFF,TGTGCTAGTGGTTTGGACGTCCAGGCGCTGTTTTTT,-,-,TRBV12-5,TRBJ2-2
CATSDQRQGGIYEQYF,TGTGCCACCAGTGACCAGCGACAGGGGGGCATCTACGAGCAGTACTTC,TRBD1,-,TRBV24-1,TRBJ2-7
CASSLAGAETQYF,TGTGCCAGCAGCTTGGCGGGAGCCGAGACCCAGTACTTC,TRBD2,-,TRBV7-9,TRBJ2-5
CASSETPRGRFYNEQFF,TGTGCCAGCAGTGAAACTCCCAGGGGTCGGTTCTACAATGAGCAGTTCTTC,-,-,TRBV9,TRBJ2-1
CASSPSLGALGYGSGNTIYF,TGTGCCAGCAGTCCATCGTTGGGGGCCCTGGGGTATGGCTCTGGAAACACCATATATTTT,-,-,TRBV27,TRBJ1-3
CASTTSGRETQYF,TGTGCCAGCACAACTAGCGGAAGGGAGACCCAGTACTTC,TRBD2,-,TRBV27,TRBJ2-5
CATSDPGGYEQYF,TGTGCCACCAGTGACCCAGGGGGGTACGAGCAGTACTTC,-,-,TRBV24-1,TRBJ2-7
CASRRQVKTYGYTF,TGTGCCAGTAGGCGACAGGTGAAGACCTATGGCTACACCTTC,-,-,TRBV19,TRBJ1-2
CASSQTQVKAGGPGSYNEQFF,TGCGCCAGCAGCCAAACACAGGTCAAAGCGGGAGGGCCCGGATCCTACAATGAGCAGTTCTTC,TRBD2,-,TRBV4-1,TRBJ2-1
CASSAQGLHSGANVLTF,TGTGCCAGCTCAGCCCAGGGGCTCCACTCTGGGGCCAACGTCCTGACTTTC,-,-,TRBV18,TRBJ2-6
CASSRQAGLFGNQPQHF,TGTGCCAGCAGCCGGCAGGCAGGGCTGTTCGGCAATCAGCCCCAGCATTTT,-,-,TRBV6-2/TRBV6-3,TRBJ1-5
CASSFNQGHQETQYF,TGTGCCAGCAGCTTTAATCAGGGCCACCAAGAGACCCAGTACTTC,-,-,TRBV7-2,TRBJ2-5
CASSLDQGNEQYF,TGTGCCAGCAGCTTAGATCAGGGAAACGAGCAGTACTTC,-,-,TRBV11-2,TRBJ2-7
CASSSPRQSYEQYF,TGTGCCAGCAGTTCCCCCCGACAATCCTACGAGCAGTACTTC,-,-,TRBV6-5,TRBJ2-7
CASSQEPQGATNEKLFF,TGTGCCAGCAGCCAAGAGCCTCAGGGGGCAACTAATGAAAAACTGTTTTTT,TRBD1,few,TRBV4-2,TRBJ1-4
CASSLLGANQPQHF,TGTGCCAGCAGCTTATTGGGGGCGAATCAGCCCCAGCATTTT,-,-,TRBV11-2,TRBJ1-5
CASSLERSGRGYNEQFF,TGTGCCAGCAGCTTAGAGCGTAGCGGGAGAGGGTACAATGAGCAGTTCTTC,TRBD2,-,TRBV7-2,TRBJ2-1
CASSGRTSVGELFF,TGTGCCAGCAGTGGACGGACTAGTGTCGGGGAGCTGTTTTTT,TRBD2,few,TRBV2,TRBJ2-2
CASSSGGPETQYF,TGTGCCAGCAGTTCAGGGGGCCCAGAGACCCAGTACTTC,TRBD1,-,TRBV7-3,TRBJ2-5
CASSPSTRVPPIGYTF,TGTGCCAGCAGCCCCTCCACTCGGGTTCCGCCTATTGGCTACACCTTC,-,many,TRBV28,TRBJ1-2
CSASAWGGSIVNEQFF,TGCAGTGCTAGTGCTTGGGGAGGGTCAATTGTTAATGAGCAGTTCTTC,TRBD2,-,TRBV20-1,TRBJ2-1
CASSQEGGYSGNTIYF,TGCGCCAGCAGCCAAGAAGGCGGGTACTCTGGAAACACCATATATTTT,-,-,TRBV4-1,TRBJ1-3
CASNWGGRANGYTF,TGTGCCAGCAACTGGGGGGGACGAGCGAATGGCTACACCTTC,-,-,TRBV28,TRBJ1-2
CASSRASGETQYF,TGTGCCAGCTCAAGGGCTAGCGGAGAGACCCAGTACTTC,TRBD2,-,TRBV18,TRBJ2-5
CASRKTGAGNTIYF,TGTGCCAGCAGGAAGACAGGGGCCGGAAACACCATATATTTT,TRBD1,-,TRBV7-9,TRBJ1-3
CASSLGLAGTIYNEQFF,TGTGCCAGCAGCTTAGGACTAGCGGGAACGATCTACAATGAGCAGTTCTTC,TRBD2,-,TRBV7-6,TRBJ2-1
CSVGHQTSYEQYF,TGCAGCGTTGGGCATCAAACCTCCTACGAGCAGTACTTC,-,-,TRBV29-1,TRBJ2-7
CASSQPLVGSGDDTSTDTQYF,TGCGCCAGCAGCCAGCCTTTAGTAGGTAGCGGGGACGATACTAGCACAGATACGCAGTATTTT,TRBD2,-,TRBV4-1,TRBJ2-3
CASSKRGTGSLLNEKLFF,TGTGCCAGTAGTAAACGAGGGACAGGATCGCTCCTTAATGAAAAACTGTTTTTT,TRBD1,-,TRBV19,TRBJ1-4
CASRSNREEQYF,TGTGCAAGTCGCTCGAATCGGGAAGAGCAGTACTTC,-,-,TRBV12-2,TRBJ2-7
CASSHPGQRNEQYF,TGCGCCAGCAGCCATCCCGGACAGCGTAACGAGCAGTACTTC,-,few,TRBV4-1,TRBJ2-7